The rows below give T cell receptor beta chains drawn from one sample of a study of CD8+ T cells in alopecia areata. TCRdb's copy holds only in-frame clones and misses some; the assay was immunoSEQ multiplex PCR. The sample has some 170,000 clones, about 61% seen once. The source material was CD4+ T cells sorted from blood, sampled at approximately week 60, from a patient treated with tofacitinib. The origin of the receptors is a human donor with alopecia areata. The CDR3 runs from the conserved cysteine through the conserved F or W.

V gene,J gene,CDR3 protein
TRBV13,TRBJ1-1,CASSWAGNTEAFF
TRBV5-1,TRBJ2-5,CASSWGSQETQYF
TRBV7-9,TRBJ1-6,CASRIAGTDDSPLHF
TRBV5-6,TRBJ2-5,CASSFAGAVQETQYF
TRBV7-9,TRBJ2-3,CASSATSTDTQYF
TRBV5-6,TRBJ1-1,CASSATWATEAFF
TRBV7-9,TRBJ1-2,CASSLADTF
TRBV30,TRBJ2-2,CAWSVRTGELFF
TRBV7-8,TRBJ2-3,CASSLAGTFSTDTQYF
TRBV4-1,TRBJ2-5,CASSLVAGETQYF
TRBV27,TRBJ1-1,CASSLVLGAEAFF
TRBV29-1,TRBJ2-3,CSAYLLANSLTDTQYF
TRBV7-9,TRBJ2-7,CASSYSGGYEQYF
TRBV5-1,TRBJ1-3,CASSLEGRISGNTIYF
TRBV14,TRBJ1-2,CASSQVREGYRYTF
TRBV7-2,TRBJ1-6,CASSFRSYNSPLHF
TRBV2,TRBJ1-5,CATLRGAGQPQHF
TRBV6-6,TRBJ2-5,CASSFPGTSVVAQYF
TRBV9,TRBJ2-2,CASNLDHTGELFF
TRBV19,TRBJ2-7,CASSTTGTGYEQYF
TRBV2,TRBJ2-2,CASRRLGDTGELFF
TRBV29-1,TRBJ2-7,CSVVKDRGAYEQYF
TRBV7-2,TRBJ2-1,CASSLGLAGVGFF
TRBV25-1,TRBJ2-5,CASSDRGRGVGTQYF
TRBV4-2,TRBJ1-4,CASSLLQGGTNEKLFF
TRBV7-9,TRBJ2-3,CASSLEWGSTDTQYF
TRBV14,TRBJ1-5,CASSQSGAGQPQHF
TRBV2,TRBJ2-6,CASSRDSELSSGANVLTF
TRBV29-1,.,CSVGSGTYEQYF
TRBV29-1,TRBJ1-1,CSVSATNRVVNTEAFF
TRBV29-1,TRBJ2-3,CSVGPDTQYF
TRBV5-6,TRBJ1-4,CASSLAASNEKLFF
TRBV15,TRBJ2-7,CATSREGLAYEQYF
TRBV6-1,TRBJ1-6,CASIDQASPLHF
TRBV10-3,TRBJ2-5,CATSGQRGPQETQYF
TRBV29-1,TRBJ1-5,CSPAAESNQPQHF
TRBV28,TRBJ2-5,CATTFVGVSETQYF
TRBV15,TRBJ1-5,CATSRDPGFNQPQHF
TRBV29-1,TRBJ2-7,CSVGDRGNEYF
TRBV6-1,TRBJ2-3,CASSEVRGNGDTQYF
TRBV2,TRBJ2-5,CASKTQETQYF
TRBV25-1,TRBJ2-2,CASSESTTYAGELFF
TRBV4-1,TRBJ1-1,CASSQEGLRGTEAFF
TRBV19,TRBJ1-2,CASSTAGTGEAYGYTF
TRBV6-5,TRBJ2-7,CASSYSGQGFKQYF
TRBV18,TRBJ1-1,CASSPKQGEAFF
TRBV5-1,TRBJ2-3,CASSLAGADTQYF
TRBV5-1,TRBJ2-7,CASSLDRTGEQYF
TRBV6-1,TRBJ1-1,CASRETVNTEAFF
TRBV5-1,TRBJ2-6,CASSLDPPGTRTSGANVLTF
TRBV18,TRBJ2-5,CASSLYQQETQYF
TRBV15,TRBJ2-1,CATSRGKGSGSYNEQFF
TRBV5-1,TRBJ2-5,CASSLGHTQETQYF
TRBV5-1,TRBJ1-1,CASSQFSTGSTEAFF
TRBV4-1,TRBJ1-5,CASSSPTRDLRRPQHF
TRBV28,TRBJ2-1,CASRTGGAGNEQFF
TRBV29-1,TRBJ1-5,CSVDRGSNQPQHF
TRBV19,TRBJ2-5,CASSNGRGGGLETQYF
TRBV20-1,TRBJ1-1,CSATEAFF
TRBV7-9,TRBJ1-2,CASSLSQGGGYTF